This T cell receptor (beta chain) was sequenced in a study of CD8+ T cells in alopecia areata. Study-wide context: The duration of tofacitinib was 6 to 18 months, with 6 months off drug afterward. Study observations and caveats: Sequencing of scalp samples also includes resident alphabeta T cells from normal skin. Sharing of TCR sequences between patients (possibly for HLA-related reasons) was less clear than in mice.

On this clone itself: Its antigen is not known.

Obtained from alopecia areata patients were lesional scalp punch biopsies along with peripheral blood. As the sequencing template, cDNA was produced by extracting RNA and reverse transcribing it. Assay: immunoSEQ multiplex PCR; the TCRdb copy retains only in-frame clones and omits some. This table has just over 150,000 clones, about 50% appearing once. Germline CDR1 and CDR2: SGHDT and YYEEEE. The CDR3 loop spans 14 amino acids. V shed 2 bases and J shed 6 bases, with 11 bases lying between them. Sequencing was performed on CD8+ T cells sorted from blood, taken at week 0. The V and J genes are TRBV5-6 and TRBJ2-2; maybe TRBD1 (6 bases). This receptor was identified in a human donor with alopecia areata. The CDR3 is CASSLPQGSGELFF. As DNA, the CDR3 is TGTGCCAGCAGCTTACCACAGGGTTCCGGGGAGCTGTTTTTT.